This T cell receptor beta chain originates from a study of naive and memory T cell subsets. Germline V gene sequence: CDR1 SGHNT, CDR2 YENEEA. The CDR3 loop spans 13 amino acids. Trimming left V 1 base short and J 4 bases short, with 7 bases between. This clonotype came up a few times. Cells stained for CD3, CD4, CD8, CD45RA, CD27 and viability were sorted into four CD45RA/CD27 subsets. Both TRBC1 and TRBC2 were covered by a beta constant-region primer of two equimolar oligonucleotides. TCRdb re-called the UMI-ligation and nested PCR reads through MiXCR, storing one row per CDR3 protein. This sample has 140,000 to 150,000 distinct CDR3 sequences; over 15% occur once, and the top ten carry approximately 0.13%.

This sequence was found in a human donor in good health. The gene calls are TRBV11-3 and TRBJ2-5; D gene uncertain. Sequenced material: naive CD4+ T cells from blood. CDR3 loop: CASSLGFRETQYF. The DNA of the CDR3 is TGTGCCAGCAGCTTAGGCTTCAGAGAGACCCAGTACTTC.